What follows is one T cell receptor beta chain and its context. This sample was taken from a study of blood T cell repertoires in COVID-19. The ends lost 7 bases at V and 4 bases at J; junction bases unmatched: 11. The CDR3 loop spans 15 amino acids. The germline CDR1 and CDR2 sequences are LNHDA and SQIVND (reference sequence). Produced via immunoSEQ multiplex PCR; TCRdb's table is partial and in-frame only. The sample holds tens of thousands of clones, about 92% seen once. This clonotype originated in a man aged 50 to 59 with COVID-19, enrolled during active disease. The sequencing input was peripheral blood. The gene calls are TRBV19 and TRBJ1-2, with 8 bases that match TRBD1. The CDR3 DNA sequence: TGTGCCAGTAATGATCCACAGGGGGGTGGCTATGGCTACACCTTC. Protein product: CASNDPQGGGYGYTF.